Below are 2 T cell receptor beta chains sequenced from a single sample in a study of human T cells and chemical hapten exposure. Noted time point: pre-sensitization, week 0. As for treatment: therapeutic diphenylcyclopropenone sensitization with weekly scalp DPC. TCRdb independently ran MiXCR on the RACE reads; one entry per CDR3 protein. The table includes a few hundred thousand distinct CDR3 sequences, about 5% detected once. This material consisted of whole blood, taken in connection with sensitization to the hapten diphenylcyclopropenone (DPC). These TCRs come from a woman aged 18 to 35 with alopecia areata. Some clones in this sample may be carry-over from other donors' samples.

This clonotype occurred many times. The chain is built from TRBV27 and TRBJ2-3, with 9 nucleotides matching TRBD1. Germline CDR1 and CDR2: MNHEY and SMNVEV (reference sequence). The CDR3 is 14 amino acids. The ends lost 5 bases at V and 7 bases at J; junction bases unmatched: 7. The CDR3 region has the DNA TGTGCCAGCAGTCCTGGGACAGGGAAGAATACGCAGTATTTT. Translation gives CASSPGTGKNTQYF.

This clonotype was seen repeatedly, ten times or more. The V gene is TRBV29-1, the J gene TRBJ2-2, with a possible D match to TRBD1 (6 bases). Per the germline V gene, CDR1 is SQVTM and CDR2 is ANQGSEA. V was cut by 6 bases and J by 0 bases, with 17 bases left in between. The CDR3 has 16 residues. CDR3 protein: CSVAGTTASNTGELFF. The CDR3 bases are TGCAGCGTAGCCGGGACAACGGCCTCGAACACCGGGGAGCTGTTTTTT.